The 24 T cell receptor beta chains below were found in one sample sequenced in a study of T cell responses to AZD1222 COVID-19 vaccine. Sequencing used immunoSEQ multiplex PCR; TCRdb keeps in-frame clones, though not all of them. Of 54,000 or so clones in the sample, more than 75% are singletons; the top ten hold about 5%. The specimen comprised peripheral blood, sampled 28 days after the second AZD1222 dose. All receptors derive from an adult who received the AZD1222 COVID-19 vaccine.

The V call is TRBV5-1, the J call TRBJ2-2; 8 nucleotides agree with TRBD2. There are 16 residues in the CDR3. Per germline, CDR1 SGHRS and CDR2 YFSETQ. V lost 0 bases, J lost 3 bases, and 4 bases stayed unmatched. The CDR3 nucleotides are TGCGCCAGCAGCTTGGAAGCTAGCGGGTACACCGGGGAGCTGTTTTTT. It translates to CASSLEASGYTGELFF.

The V call is TRBV3-1 (or the pseudogene TRBV3-2), the J call TRBJ1-6; 9 bases fit TRBD1. The V and J ends lost 1 base and 7 bases, in that order; junction bases with no gene match: 2. The germline CDR1 and CDR2 sequences are LGHDT and YNNKEL (reference sequence). The CDR3 covers 15 residues. The CDR3 loop is CASSQGDRENSPLHF. The CDR3 DNA is TGTGCCAGCAGCCAAGGGGACAGGGAAAATTCACCCCTCCACTTT.

V usage is TRBV5-1 and J usage is TRBJ2-1, with 11 bases that match TRBD1. The CDR3 is made up of 16 amino acids. The ends lost 3 bases at V and 6 bases at J; junction bases unmatched: 8. CDR1 is SGHRS and CDR2 is YFSETQ in the germline V gene. The CDR3 spells CASSSLRTGGFNEQFF. In DNA, the CDR3 is TGCGCCAGCAGCTCCCTCCGGACAGGGGGCTTCAATGAGCAGTTCTTC.

The rearrangement uses TRBV10-3 and TRBJ1-5; 9 nucleotides match TRBD1. CDR1 ENHRY and CDR2 SYGVKD come from the germline V gene. J was trimmed by 0 bases and V by 4 bases; bases with no gene match: 4. The CDR3 extends over 16 amino acids. CDR3 sequence: CAISGGTGFSNQPQHF. DNA for the CDR3: TGTGCCATCAGTGGAGGGACAGGGTTTAGCAATCAGCCCCAGCATTTT.

The chain combines TRBV2 with TRBJ2-5; tentatively, D is TRBD1 or TRBD2 (5 bases each). CDR3 length equals 13 residues. Between the trimmed V and J ends, which lost 5 bases and 5 bases, there was a span of 12 bases. Germline assignment: CDR1 SNHLY and CDR2 FYNNEI. The CDR3 bases are TGTGCCAGCAGTCTTGAGGGGACCGAGACCCAGTACTTC. It encodes CASSLEGTETQYF.

This chain connects TRBV9 to TRBJ1-4, with a possible D match to TRBD1 (5 bases). CDR3 length: 16 amino acids. V was cut by 0 bases and J by 7 bases, with 16 bases left in between. Germline V gives CDR1 SGDLS, CDR2 YYNGEE. The CDR3 loop is CASSVGGRALGEKLFF. The DNA for the CDR3 is TGTGCCAGCAGCGTAGGGGGGAGGGCCCTCGGTGAAAAACTGTTTTTT.

The chain employs TRBV7-9 and TRBJ1-5; 12 bases match TRBD1. Trimming removed 3 bases from V and 1 base from J; junction bases left unmatched: 7. This CDR3 spans 18 amino acids. From germline, CDR1 is SEHNR and CDR2 FQNEAQ (reference sequence). Written as DNA, the CDR3 is TGTGCCAGCAGCTTCGAACCGGGACAGGGGGCAAGCAATCAGCCCCAGCATTTT. This gives the protein CASSFEPGQGASNQPQHF. The full variable domain, with the rest looked up from reference TRBV7-9 and TRBJ1-5, is DTGVSQNPRHKITKRGQNVTFRCDPISEHNRLYWYRQTLGQGPEFLTYFQNEAQLEKSRLLSDRFSAERPKGSFSTLEIQRTEQGDSAMYLCASSFEPGQGASNQPQHFGDGTRLSIL.

The rearrangement links TRBV5-4 to TRBJ1-2, with a tentative D call TRBD1 (6 bases). CDR1 and CDR2 (germline): SGHNT, YYREEE (reference sequence). V was pared by 0 bases and J by 4 bases, with 7 bases between. This CDR3 region has 13 residues. The CDR3 DNA follows: TGTGCCAGCAGCTTGGAGGGGGGCTATGGCTACACCTTC. Its translation is CASSLEGGYGYTF.

This clone appeared a few times. The gene calls are TRBV28 and TRBJ2-2, with 8 bases matching TRBD1. The V gene end was trimmed by 3 bases and the J gene end by 2 bases; junction bases not matched to a gene: 5. The CDR3 has 16 amino acids. Germline V gene data show CDR1 as MDHEN and CDR2 as SYDVKM. CDR3 DNA: TGTGCCAGCAGTTTCGTCGGACAGGGAAACACCGGGGAGCTGTTTTTT. It encodes CASSFVGQGNTGELFF.

DNA of the CDR3: TGTGCCAGTAGTATAACAGTCCTCAGCAATCAGCCCCAGCATTTT. As protein: CASSITVLSNQPQHF. The gene calls are TRBV19 and TRBJ1-5; D is unresolved. Germline loops: CDR1 LNHDA, CDR2 SQIVND (reference sequence). V was shortened by 2 bases and J by 1 base, with 9 bases between the two germline ends. This CDR3 is 15 amino acids long.

The chain combines TRBV18 with TRBJ2-2; D may be TRBD1 or TRBD2 (5 bases each). Per the germline V gene, CDR1 is KGHSH and CDR2 is LQKENI. Trimming took 6 bases from V and 2 from J, leaving 10 bases between them. CDR3 size: 14 residues. CDR3 sequence: CASSWDGNTGELFF. The CDR3, as DNA: TGTGCCAGCTCGTGGGACGGTAACACCGGGGAGCTGTTTTTT.

This chain's CDR3 is CASSVSGTSTDTQYF. The CDR3 nucleotides read TGTGCCAGCAGCGTTAGCGGTACTAGCACAGATACGCAGTATTTT. This sequence joins TRBV9 and TRBJ2-3; weak D call: TRBD2 (6 bases). The V gene lost 2 bases and the J gene lost 0 bases, with 10 bases spanning the gap. The CDR3 is 15 residues long. Germline CDR1 and CDR2: SGDLS and YYNGEE.

The gene calls are TRBV9 and TRBJ2-2; D is possibly TRBD1 (6 bases). Germline loops: CDR1 SGDLS, CDR2 YYNGEE. The CDR3 is made up of 18 amino acids. Trimming cost V 0 bases and J 4 bases, with 19 bases left between them. CDR3 nucleotides: TGTGCCAGCAGCGTAGCCCGTTGGCAGGGGCGAGGCACCGGGGAGCTGTTTTTT. Its translation: CASSVARWQGRGTGELFF.

The chain joins TRBV5-8 to TRBJ1-2; D uncertain. The CDR3 has 14 amino acids. V was pared by 4 bases and J by 4 bases, with 14 bases between. The germline CDR1 and CDR2 sequences are SGHTS and YDEGEE. The DNA of the CDR3 is TGTGCCAGCAGCCCCAACATGGGAGGCTATGGCTACACCTTC. As protein: CASSPNMGGYGYTF.

The rearrangement joins TRBV5-1 to TRBJ1-1; 8 bases map to TRBD1. Trimming cost V 1 base and J 0 bases; bases outside gene matches: 5. Germline loops: CDR1 SGHRS, CDR2 YFSETQ. CDR3 length: 16 amino acids. CDR3 loop: CASSLPAGGLNTEAFF. The CDR3 DNA is TGCGCCAGCAGCTTGCCAGCAGGGGGCTTGAACACTGAAGCTTTCTTT. The full variable domain, completed using reference TRBV5-1 and TRBJ1-1, is KAGVTQTPRYLIKTRGQQVTLSCSPISGHRSVSWYQQTPGQGLQFLFEYFSETQRNKGNFPGRFSGRQFSNSRSEMNVSTLELGDSALYLCASSLPAGGLNTEAFFGQGTRLTVV.

The DNA for the CDR3 is TGTGCCAGCAAACTAGCGGGGGGGCCTCGGGAGCAGTACGTC. It yields the protein CASKLAGGPREQYV. This rearrangement joins TRBV2 to TRBJ2-7; TRBD2 matches at 13 bases. The CDR3 covers 14 residues. Per germline, CDR1 SNHLY and CDR2 FYNNEI. Germline trimming cut 7 bases from V and 7 bases from J; bases unmatched to any gene: 7.

Only one count was recorded for this clone. This chain uses TRBV11-2 with TRBJ2-1; TRBD2 matches at 10 bases. Unmatched junction bases numbered 3, after V lost 3 bases and J lost 4 bases. Per germline, CDR1 SGHAT and CDR2 FQNNGV. The CDR3 is 15 residues long. The CDR3 bases are TGTGCCAGCAGCTTTACTAGCGGGATGTACAATGAGCAGTTCTTC. It translates to CASSFTSGMYNEQFF.

V and J are TRBV30 and TRBJ1-1, with 10 bases matching TRBD1. CDR3 size: 16 residues. CDR1 and CDR2 from the germline V gene are GTSNPN and SVGIG (reference sequence). Trimming took 0 bases from V and 3 from J; bases not matched to a gene: 7. The CDR3 here is CAWSVRGGTGDTEAFF. CDR3 DNA: TGTGCCTGGAGTGTACGAGGGGGGACAGGGGACACTGAAGCTTTCTTT.

This clone was observed once. The chain employs TRBV24-1 and TRBJ2-6; 9 bases map to TRBD1. The CDR3 runs 16 residues. Germline values: CDR1 KGHDR, CDR2 SFDVKD. The trim removed 11 bases at V and 0 bases at J, leaving 7 bases unmatched. CDR3 in DNA: TGTGCCATTCCGGGACAGGGACTCTCTGGGGCCAACGTCCTGACTTTC. Translating gives CAIPGQGLSGANVLTF.

This chain links TRBV12-2 with TRBJ1-6. TRBV12-2 is deemed a pseudogene. CDR3 length: 15 amino acids. The CDR3 spells CASRPIGGKCSPLHF. CDR3 coding DNA: TGTGCAAGTCGCCCAATAGGGGGGAAGTGCTCACCCCTCCACTTT.

This rearrangement joins TRBV5-5 to TRBJ1-1; a weak D match, TRBD1 (6 bases). The V end was cut by 0 bases, the J end by 1 base, with 16 bases between. Germline V gene sequence: CDR1 SGHKS, CDR2 YYEKEE (reference sequence). This CDR3 has 17 residues. CDR3 protein: CASSLASDRGGNTEAFF. The CDR3 DNA reads as TGTGCCAGCAGCTTGGCGTCAGACAGAGGGGGGAACACTGAAGCTTTCTTT.

V is TRBV25-1 and J is TRBJ1-1; 9 bases align to TRBD1. V gave up 4 bases and J gave up 1 base; unmatched junction bases: 7. The CDR3 loop spans 16 amino acids. Germline CDR1 reads MGHDK; CDR2 reads SYGVNS. The CDR3 DNA reads as TGTGCCAGCAGTGCGCGACAGGGGGTGGCGAACACTGAAGCTTTCTTT. Its translation is CASSARQGVANTEAFF.

V gene TRBV3-1 (or the pseudogene TRBV3-2) combines with J gene TRBJ2-3, with D maybe TRBD2 (6 bases). Germline lookup yields CDR1 LGHDT and CDR2 YNNKEL (reference sequence). Deletions cut 2 bases from V and 2 bases from J, with 11 bases between. The CDR3 loop spans 15 amino acids. In DNA form, the CDR3 reads TGTGCCAGCAGCCAATTAGGCGGGACCACAGATACGCAGTATTTT. This translates into CASSQLGGTTDTQYF.

J is TRBJ1-6 and V is TRBV19, with D tentatively TRBD1 (6 bases). The CDR3 contains 12 residues. Trimming cost V 7 bases and J 7 bases, with 8 bases left between them. Germline V gene lookup returns CDR1 LNHDA and CDR2 SQIVND (reference sequence). DNA of the CDR3: TGTGCCAGTAATACAGGGAATTCACCCCTCCACTTT. This gives the protein CASNTGNSPLHF.